The entry below gives a single TCR beta chain sequence along with its context. No cognate antigen has been identified for it. Per-base quality was not reported, and no clone a single base away is much larger than it. At the junction V is shortened by 5 bases and J by 6 bases, with 13 bases in between. Including cysteine and phenylalanine, the CDR3 has 14 amino acids. The kept DNA is CDR3 alone, 42 bases in frame from the first base. For CDR1 and CDR2, the germline V gene (reference sequence) lists MNHNY and SVGAGI. This specimen comes from a study of control samples from healthy donors and cancer patients (dated by TCRdb to 2018 to 2020). Libraries were made using the immunoSEQ multiplex PCR assay. TCRdb carries this immuneACCESS record with in-frame sequences only. Its versions omit some clonotypes, under half of them owing to an unresolved V gene in the studies checked, with the rest unexplained. This sample gives about 220,000 clones in total; just under 95% of them show up just once. The ten largest clones capture approximately 1.5% of the sample.

The TCR originated in a man aged 45-65 years in good health. The sequenced sample was blood. The sequence links TRBV6-6 to TRBJ2-2; the D gene lacks a confident call. In nucleotides, the sequence is TGTGCCAGCAGTCCCGGGCCAAGGCCCGGGGAGCTGTTTTTT. It is translated as CASSPGPRPGELFF.